This T cell receptor (beta chain) was sequenced for a study of shared clonotypes between healthy human individuals. Study summary: Three plates were used per donor for CD4 naive, three for CD4 memory, two for CD8 naive and one for CD8 memory.

After removal of 2 bases from V and 0 bases from J, the junction contained 2 bases not matched to a gene. Germline-derived CDR1 and CDR2 are SGHRS and YFSETQ. The CDR3 runs 15 residues. Remarks on this clone: Antigen unknown.

All donors qualified as healthy HIV-negative adults and had experienced no recent acute infections or vaccinations. The study, taken as a whole, reports: Of the naive CD4 clonotypes, about 5.4% were shared across several donors.

The assay was immunoSEQ multiplex PCR, and TCRdb's table has in-frame clones only and misses some. The repertoire holds roughly 1.4 million clones, with approximately 98.5% as singletons. The sequence was collected from a young man in good health. The chain combines TRBV5-1 with TRBJ2-7, with 10 bases fitting TRBD2. The specimen sequenced was naive CD4+ T cells sorted from blood. Regarding subset: CD45RA+ positively selected. The CDR3 DNA is TGCGCCAGCAGCTTTGGGACTAGCGCCTCCTACGAGCAGTACTTC. It translates to CASSFGTSASYEQYF.